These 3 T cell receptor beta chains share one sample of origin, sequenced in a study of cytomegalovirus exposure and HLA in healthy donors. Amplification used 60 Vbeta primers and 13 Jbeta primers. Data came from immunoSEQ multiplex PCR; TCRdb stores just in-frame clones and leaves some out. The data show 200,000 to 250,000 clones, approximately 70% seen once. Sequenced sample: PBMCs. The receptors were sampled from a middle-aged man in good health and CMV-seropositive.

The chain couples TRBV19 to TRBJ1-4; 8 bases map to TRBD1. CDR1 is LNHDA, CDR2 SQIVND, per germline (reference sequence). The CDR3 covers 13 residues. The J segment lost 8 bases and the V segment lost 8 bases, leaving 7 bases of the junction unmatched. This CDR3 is CASQRQGYEKLFF. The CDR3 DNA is TGTGCCAGTCAGAGACAGGGGTACGAAAAACTGTTTTTT.

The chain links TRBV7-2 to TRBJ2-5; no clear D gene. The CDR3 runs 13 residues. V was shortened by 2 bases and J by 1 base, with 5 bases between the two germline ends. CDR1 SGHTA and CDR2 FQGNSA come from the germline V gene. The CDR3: CASSLLLQETQYF. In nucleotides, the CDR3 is TGTGCCAGCAGCTTACTCCTCCAAGAGACCCAGTACTTC.

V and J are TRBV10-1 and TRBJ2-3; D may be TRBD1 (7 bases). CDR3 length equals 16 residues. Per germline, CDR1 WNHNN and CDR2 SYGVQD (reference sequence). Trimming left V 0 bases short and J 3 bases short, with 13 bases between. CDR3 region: CASSESRQGGTDTQYF. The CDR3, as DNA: TGCGCCAGCAGTGAGTCGAGGCAGGGGGGAACAGATACGCAGTATTTT.